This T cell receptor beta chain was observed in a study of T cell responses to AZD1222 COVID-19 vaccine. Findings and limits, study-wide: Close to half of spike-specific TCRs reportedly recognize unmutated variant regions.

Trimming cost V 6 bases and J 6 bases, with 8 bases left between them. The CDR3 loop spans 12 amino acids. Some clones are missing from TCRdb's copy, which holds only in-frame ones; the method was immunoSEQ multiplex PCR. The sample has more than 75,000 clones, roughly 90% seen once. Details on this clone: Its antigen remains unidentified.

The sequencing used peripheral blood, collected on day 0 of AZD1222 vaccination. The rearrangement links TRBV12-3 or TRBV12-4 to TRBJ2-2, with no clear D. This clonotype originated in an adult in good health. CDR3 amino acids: CASRVPPGELFF. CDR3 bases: TGTGCCAGCAGGGTTCCCCCCGGGGAGCTGTTTTTT.